These 3 T cell receptor beta chains were sequenced from one sample in a study of blood T cell repertoires in COVID-19. The data were produced by immunoSEQ multiplex PCR, yet TCRdb's version contains in-frame clones alone and is incomplete. There are fewer than 70,000 clones in the sample; roughly 84% occur only once, and more than 7% lies in the top ten. The sequencing sample was made of peripheral blood. The origin of the receptors is a man aged 50 to 59 with active COVID-19.

This chain joins TRBV5-1 and TRBJ2-7, with D possibly being TRBD1 (5 bases). Trimming pared 2 bases from V and 4 bases from J, leaving 13 bases between. The CDR3 extends over 14 amino acids. Germline CDR1 reads SGHRS; CDR2 reads YFSETQ. CDR3 nucleotide sequence: TGCGCCAGCAGCTTAGAGGCCCGACAGTACGAGCAGTACTTC. It specifies CASSLEARQYEQYF.

This chain joins TRBV30 and TRBJ1-2, with D tentatively TRBD1 (5 bases). V was pared by 5 bases and J by 1 base, with 14 bases between. The CDR3 has 14 amino acids. CDR1 GTSNPN and CDR2 SVGIG come from the germline V gene (reference sequence). The CDR3 loop reads CAWERPGGNYGYTF. CDR3 DNA: TGTGCCTGGGAGCGTCCGGGGGGTAACTATGGCTACACCTTC.

V gene TRBV5-1 combines with J gene TRBJ2-1; D is perhaps TRBD1 (5 bases). Germline-derived CDR1 and CDR2 are SGHRS and YFSETQ. V was trimmed by 0 bases and J by 1 base, leaving 5 bases between them. This CDR3 is built from 14 residues. The DNA of the CDR3 is TGCGCCAGCAGCTTGGGACAGTCCTACAATGAGCAGTTCTTC. Its protein product is CASSLGQSYNEQFF.